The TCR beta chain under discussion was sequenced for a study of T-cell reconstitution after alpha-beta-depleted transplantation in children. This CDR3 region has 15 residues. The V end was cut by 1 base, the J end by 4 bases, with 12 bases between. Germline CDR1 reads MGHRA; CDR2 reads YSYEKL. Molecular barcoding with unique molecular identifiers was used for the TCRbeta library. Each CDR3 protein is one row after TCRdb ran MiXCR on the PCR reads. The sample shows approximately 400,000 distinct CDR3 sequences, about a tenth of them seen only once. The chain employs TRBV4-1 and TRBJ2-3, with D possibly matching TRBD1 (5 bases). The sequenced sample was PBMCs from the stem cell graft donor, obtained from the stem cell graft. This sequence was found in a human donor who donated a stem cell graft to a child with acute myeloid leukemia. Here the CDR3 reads CASSQGQGLSDTQYF. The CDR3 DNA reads TGCGCCAGCAGCCAAGGGCAGGGATTGTCAGATACGCAGTATTTT.